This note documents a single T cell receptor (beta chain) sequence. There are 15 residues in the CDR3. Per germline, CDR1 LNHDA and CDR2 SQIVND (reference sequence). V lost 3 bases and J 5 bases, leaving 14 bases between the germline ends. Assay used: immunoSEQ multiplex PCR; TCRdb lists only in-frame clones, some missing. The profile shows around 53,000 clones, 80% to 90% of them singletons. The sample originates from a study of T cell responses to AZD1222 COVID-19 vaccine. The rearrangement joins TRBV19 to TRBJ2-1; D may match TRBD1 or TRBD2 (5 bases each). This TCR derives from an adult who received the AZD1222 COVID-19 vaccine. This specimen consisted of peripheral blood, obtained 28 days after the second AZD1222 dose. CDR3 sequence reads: CASSIGEGPDNEQFF. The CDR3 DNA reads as TGTGCCAGTAGTATCGGTGAGGGGCCGGACAATGAGCAGTTCTTC.